The 10 T cell receptor beta chains in this list originate from one sample, sequenced in a study of tumor-infiltrating lymphocytes in primary liver carcinoma. The study co-extracted DNA and RNA from about 20-30 mg of unsorted bulk tissue. From roughly 0.45 ug total RNA, TCR beta cDNA was generated with a primer in the constant region. Three nested multiplex PCR rounds, a slightly modified ARM-PCR, produced the libraries for TCR beta. Amplification in the first two PCR rounds was performed using TRBV1-TRBV30 forward primers and a C-beta reverse primer for approximately 10 cycles each. MiXCR was run by TCRdb on the multiplex PCR reads, yielding one entry per CDR3 protein. The sample lists about 100,000 distinct CDR3 sequences; around two thirds were seen once. Material for sequencing was liver tumor tissue from sampling region 2. The subset was: tumor region T2, inferior pole. The receptors come from an older woman with primary liver carcinoma and hepatitis B virus infection.

This chain joins TRBV11-2 and TRBJ2-1; 7 bases agree with TRBD1. V dropped 11 bases and J dropped 9; count of bases not matched to a gene: 16. The germline V gene has CDR1 SGHAT and CDR2 FQNNGV. The CDR3 is 14 amino acids. This CDR3 reads CAVGQVQRGTEQFF. CDR3 nucleotide sequence: TGTGCCGTCGGACAGGTTCAGAGGGGAACTGAGCAGTTCTTC.

This clonotype rates as medium-sized. This sequence joins TRBV6-1 and TRBJ2-2; the D gene is possibly TRBD1 (5 bases). V was clipped by 6 bases and J by 1 base, with 9 bases between them. The CDR3 contains 14 residues. Germline V lookup: CDR1 MNHNS, CDR2 SASEGT. For the CDR3, the DNA is TGTGCCAGCAGACGTGACAGGAACACCGGGGAGCTGTTTTTT. Encoded protein: CASRRDRNTGELFF.

The rearrangement links TRBV11-2 to TRBJ2-1, with D maybe TRBD1 (6 bases). V was cut by 0 bases and J by 5 bases, with 17 bases left in between. The CDR3 covers 17 residues. From germline, CDR1 is SGHAT and CDR2 FQNNGV. CDR3 amino acids: CASSLDQQGTVHNEQFF. For the CDR3, the DNA is TGTGCCAGCAGCTTAGATCAACAGGGTACAGTTCACAATGAGCAGTTCTTC.

J is TRBJ2-7 and V is TRBV11-2; 9 nucleotides agree with TRBD2. The ends lost 3 bases at V and 13 bases at J; junction bases unmatched: 16. The CDR3 contains 15 residues. Germline V lookup: CDR1 SGHAT, CDR2 FQNNGV. CDR3 sequence: CASSFTSRGAGGQYF. As DNA, the CDR3 is TGTGCCAGCAGCTTCACCTCACGGGGGGCGGGGGGGCAATACTTC.

The table lists this clonotype with a few counts. The rearrangement links TRBV5-1 to TRBJ2-2; a possible D gene is TRBD1 (7 bases). Germline CDR1 SGHRS, CDR2 YFSETQ. V was shortened by 7 bases and J by 3 bases, with 16 bases between the two germline ends. The CDR3 totals 15 residues. The CDR3 reads CASGITGDYTGELFF. The CDR3 DNA follows: TGCGCCAGCGGAATCACAGGGGACTACACCGGGGAGCTGTTTTTT.

This clonotype is a singleton in its sample. A much larger clone differs by one base, so this may be a read error. The chain links TRBV5-1 to TRBJ2-3; 11 nucleotides agree with TRBD1. Germline loops: CDR1 SGHRS, CDR2 YFSETQ. CDR3 size: 14 residues. V shed 6 bases, J shed 7 bases, and the junction held 7 bases outside the gene matches. CDR3 sequence reads: CASIGQGALYTQYF. The CDR3 DNA sequence: TGCGCCAGCATAGGACAGGGGGCACTATATACGCAGTATTTT.

Details on this clonotype: The missing conserved phenylalanine or tryptophan at the end of this CDR3 makes a read error likely. The CDR3 DNA sequence: TGTGCCAGCAGTTCAGGGGGTGTTGGCTACACCTAT. Residues: CASSSGGVGYTY. This chain links TRBV28 with TRBJ1-2; TRBD1 matches 7 bases. The trim removed 4 bases at V and 7 bases at J, leaving 3 bases unmatched. CDR1 is MDHEN and CDR2 is SYDVKM in the germline V gene. The CDR3 loop spans 12 amino acids.

The sample holds one count of this clonotype. Its ends do not fully match the called genes, so a read error is possible. This rearrangement joins TRBV10-2 to TRBJ2-7; the D call may be TRBD1 or TRBD2 (5 bases each). The CDR3 extends over 12 amino acids. CDR1 and CDR2 (germline): WSHSY, SAAADI. CDR3 DNA sequence: TGCGCCAGCAGTGAGCGGGGCTGCGAGCGGTACTTC. It yields the protein CASSERGCERYF.

This sequence joins TRBV11-2 and TRBJ2-1; no clear D gene. Germline CDR1 SGHAT, CDR2 FQNNGV. CDR3 size: 16 residues. V dropped 7 bases and J dropped 6 bases, with 22 bases sitting between them. CDR3 sequence: CASIRLNPEVANEQFF. The DNA for the CDR3 is TGTGCCAGCATTCGGCTAAACCCCGAGGTTGCCAATGAGCAGTTCTTC.

Comments on this clonotype: An end of the junction differs from the germline gene, which may be a read error. The chain combines TRBV11-3 with TRBJ2-3; D is perhaps TRBD2 (6 bases). Per the germline V gene, CDR1 is SGHNT and CDR2 is YENEEA. The length of the CDR3 is 16 residues. The CDR3 here is CASSPRRGSSTDTHYF. CDR3 coding DNA: TGTGCTAGCAGCCCCCGACGGGGGTCAAGCACAGATACGCACTATTTT.